This T cell receptor (beta chain) was observed in a study of OX40 agonist ivuxolimab in advanced cancers. The table came from immunoSEQ multiplex PCR; TCRdb's copy has only in-frame clones and leaves some out. Among about 61,000 clones listed, 86% were seen once. This clone was detected a few times. CDR1 GTSNPN and CDR2 SVGIG come from the germline V gene (reference sequence). The length of the CDR3 is 10 residues. Trimming took 4 bases from V and 6 from J, leaving 6 bases between them. This TCR derives from an adult with an advanced solid tumor such as melanoma, head and neck, liver or kidney cancer. V usage is TRBV30 and J usage is TRBJ1-1; D not certain. The source was CD4+ or CD8+ T cells sorted from blood, collected in a trial of the OX40 agonist ivuxolimab. CDR3 loop: CAWKKAEAFF. DNA for the CDR3: TGTGCCTGGAAGAAGGCTGAAGCTTTCTTT.